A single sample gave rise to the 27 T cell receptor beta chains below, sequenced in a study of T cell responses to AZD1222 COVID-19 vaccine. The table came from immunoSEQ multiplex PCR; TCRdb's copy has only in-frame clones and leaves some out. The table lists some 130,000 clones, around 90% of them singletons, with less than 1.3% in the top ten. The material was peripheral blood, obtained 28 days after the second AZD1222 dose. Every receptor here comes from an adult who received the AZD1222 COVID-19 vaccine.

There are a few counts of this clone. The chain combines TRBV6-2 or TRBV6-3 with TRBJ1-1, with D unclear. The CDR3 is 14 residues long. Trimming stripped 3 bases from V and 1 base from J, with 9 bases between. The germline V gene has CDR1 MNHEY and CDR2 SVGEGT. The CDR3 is CASSYHLGNTEAFF. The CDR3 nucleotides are TGTGCCAGCAGTTATCATTTAGGGAACACTGAAGCTTTCTTT.

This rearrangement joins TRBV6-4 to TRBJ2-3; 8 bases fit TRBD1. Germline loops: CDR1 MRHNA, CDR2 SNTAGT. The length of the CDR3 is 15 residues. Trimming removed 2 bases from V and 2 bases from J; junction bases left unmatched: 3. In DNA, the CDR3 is TGTGCCAGCAGTGACGGGACAGGCCACACAGATACGCAGTATTTT. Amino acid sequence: CASSDGTGHTDTQYF.

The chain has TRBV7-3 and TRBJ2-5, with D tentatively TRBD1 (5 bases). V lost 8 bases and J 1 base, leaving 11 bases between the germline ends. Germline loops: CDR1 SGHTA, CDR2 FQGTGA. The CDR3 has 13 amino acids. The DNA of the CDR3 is TGTGCCAGCGGGCAGGGTGGCCAAGAGACCCAGTACTTC. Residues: CASGQGGQETQYF.

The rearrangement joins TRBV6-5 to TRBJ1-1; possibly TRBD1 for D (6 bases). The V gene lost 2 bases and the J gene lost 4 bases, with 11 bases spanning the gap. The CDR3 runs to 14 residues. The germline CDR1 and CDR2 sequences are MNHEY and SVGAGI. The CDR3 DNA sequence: TGTGCCAGCAGTTACCTTACAGGGAGCACTGAAGCTTTCTTT. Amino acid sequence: CASSYLTGSTEAFF.

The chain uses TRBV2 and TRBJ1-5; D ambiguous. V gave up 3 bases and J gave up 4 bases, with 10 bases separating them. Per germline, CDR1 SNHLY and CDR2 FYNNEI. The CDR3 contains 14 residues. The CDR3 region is CASSDWGENQPQHF. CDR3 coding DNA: TGTGCCAGCAGTGATTGGGGTGAGAATCAGCCCCAGCATTTT.

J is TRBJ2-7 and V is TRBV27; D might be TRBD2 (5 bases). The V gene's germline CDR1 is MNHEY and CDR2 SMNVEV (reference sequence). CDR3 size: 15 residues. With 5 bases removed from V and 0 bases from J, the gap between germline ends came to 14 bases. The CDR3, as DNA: TGTGCCAGCAGTGGGAGTAGCGACACCTCCTACGAGCAGTACTTC. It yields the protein CASSGSSDTSYEQYF.

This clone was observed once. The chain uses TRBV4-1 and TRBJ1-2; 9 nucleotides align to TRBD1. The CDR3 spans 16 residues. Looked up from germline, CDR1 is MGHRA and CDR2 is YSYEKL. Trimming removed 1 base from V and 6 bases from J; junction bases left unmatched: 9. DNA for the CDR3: TGCGCCAGCAGCCAAGGGACAGGGGTAAACGTGGATGGCTACACCTTC. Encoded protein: CASSQGTGVNVDGYTF.

The CDR3 coding sequence is TGTGCCAGCAGCGTAGGGGGAAATACAAATAATTCACCCCTCCACTTT. Translation gives CASSVGGNTNNSPLHF. The chain is built from TRBV9 and TRBJ1-6; no firm D call. V lost 0 bases and J lost 5, with 12 bases in between. Germline CDR1 is SGDLS and CDR2 is YYNGEE. CDR3 length: 16 amino acids.

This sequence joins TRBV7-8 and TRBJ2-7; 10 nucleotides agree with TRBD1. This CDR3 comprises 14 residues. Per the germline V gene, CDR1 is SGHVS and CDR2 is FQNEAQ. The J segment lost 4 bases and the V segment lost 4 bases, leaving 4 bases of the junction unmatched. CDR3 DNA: TGTGCCAGCAGCTCAGAGGGACAGGGGTACGAGCAGTACTTC. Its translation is CASSSEGQGYEQYF.

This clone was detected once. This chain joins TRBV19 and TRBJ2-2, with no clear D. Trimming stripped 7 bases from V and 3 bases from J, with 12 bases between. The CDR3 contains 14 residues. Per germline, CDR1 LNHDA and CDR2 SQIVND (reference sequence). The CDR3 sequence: CASKGQLDTGELFF. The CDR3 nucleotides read TGTGCCAGTAAGGGCCAATTGGACACCGGGGAGCTGTTTTTT.

In DNA form, the CDR3 reads TGTGCCAGCAGTTACTCCCGGACAGTTAATAATTCACCCCTCCACTTT. Translating gives CASSYSRTVNNSPLHF. V is TRBV6-5 and J is TRBJ1-6; TRBD1 is a possible D gene (6 bases). The CDR3 sequence is 16 residues long. CDR1 and CDR2 (germline): MNHEY, SVGAGI. Trimming took off 0 bases at V and 5 bases at J, with 11 bases between the two ends.

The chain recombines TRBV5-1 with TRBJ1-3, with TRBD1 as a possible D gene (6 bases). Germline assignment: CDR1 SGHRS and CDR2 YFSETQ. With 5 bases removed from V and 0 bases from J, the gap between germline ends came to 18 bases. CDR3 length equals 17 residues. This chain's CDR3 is CASSPPTGTISGNTIYF. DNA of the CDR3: TGCGCCAGCAGTCCCCCCACAGGGACCATCTCTGGAAACACCATATATTTT.

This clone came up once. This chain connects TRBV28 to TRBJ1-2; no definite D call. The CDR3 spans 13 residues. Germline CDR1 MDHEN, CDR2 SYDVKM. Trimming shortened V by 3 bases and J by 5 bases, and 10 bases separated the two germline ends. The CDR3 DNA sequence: TGTGCCAGCAGTTTGGTAGGGAGGTATGGCTACACCTTC. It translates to CASSLVGRYGYTF.

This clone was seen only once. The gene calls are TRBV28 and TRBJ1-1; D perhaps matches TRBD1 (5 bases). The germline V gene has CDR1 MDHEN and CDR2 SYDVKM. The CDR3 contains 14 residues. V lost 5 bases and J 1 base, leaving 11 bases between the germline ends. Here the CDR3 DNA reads TGTGCCAGCAGTCCAGGGTGGAAGAACACTGAAGCTTTCTTT. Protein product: CASSPGWKNTEAFF. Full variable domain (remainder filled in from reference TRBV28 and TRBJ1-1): DVKVTQSSRYLVKRTGEKVFLECVQDMDHENMFWYRQDPGLGLRLIYFSYDVKMKEKGDIPEGYSVSREKKERFSLILESASTNQTSMYLCASSPGWKNTEAFFGQGTRLTVV.

The CDR3, as DNA: TGTGCCAGCAGACCCCCGGGACAGGGGAACACTGAAGCTTTCTTT. It is translated as CASRPPGQGNTEAFF. V is TRBV6-5 and J is TRBJ1-1; the match to TRBD1 covers 9 bases. The J segment lost 1 base and the V segment lost 6 bases, leaving 6 bases of the junction unmatched. Looked up from germline, CDR1 is MNHEY and CDR2 is SVGAGI. The CDR3 is 15 residues long.

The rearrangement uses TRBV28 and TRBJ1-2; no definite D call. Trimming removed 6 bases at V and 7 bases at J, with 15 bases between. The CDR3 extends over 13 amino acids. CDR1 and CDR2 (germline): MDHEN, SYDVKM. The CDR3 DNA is TGTGCCAGCAGATACTACCTCTCGGGTGGCTACACCTTC. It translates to CASRYYLSGGYTF.

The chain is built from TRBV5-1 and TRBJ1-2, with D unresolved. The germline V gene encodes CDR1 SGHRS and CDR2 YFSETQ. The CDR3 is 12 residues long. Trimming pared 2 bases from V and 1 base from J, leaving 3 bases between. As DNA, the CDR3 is TGCGCCAGCAGCTTAAGTAACTATGGCTACACCTTC. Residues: CASSLSNYGYTF.

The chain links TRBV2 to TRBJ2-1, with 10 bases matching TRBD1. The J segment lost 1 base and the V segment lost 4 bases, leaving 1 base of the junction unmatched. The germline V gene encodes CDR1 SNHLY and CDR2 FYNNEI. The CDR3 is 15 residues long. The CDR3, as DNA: TGTGCCAGCAGTGGGGACAGGGGTTCCTACAATGAGCAGTTCTTC. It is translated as CASSGDRGSYNEQFF.

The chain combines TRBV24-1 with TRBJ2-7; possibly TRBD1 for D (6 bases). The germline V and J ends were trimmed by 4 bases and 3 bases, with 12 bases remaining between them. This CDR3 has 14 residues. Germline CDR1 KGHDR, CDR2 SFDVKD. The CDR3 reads CATSDTGPYYEQYF. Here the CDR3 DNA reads TGTGCCACCAGTGACACAGGGCCTTACTACGAGCAGTACTTC.

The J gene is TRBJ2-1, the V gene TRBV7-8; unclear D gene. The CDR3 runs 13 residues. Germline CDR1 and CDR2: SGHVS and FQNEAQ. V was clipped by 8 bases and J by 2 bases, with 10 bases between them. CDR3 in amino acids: CASLVDAYNEQFF. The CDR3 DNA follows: TGTGCCAGCCTCGTTGATGCCTACAATGAGCAGTTCTTC. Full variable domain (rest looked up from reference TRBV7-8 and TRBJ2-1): GAGVSQSPRYKVAKRGQDVALRCDPISGHVSLFWYQQALGQGPEFLTYFQNEAQLDKSGLPSDRFFAERPEGSVSTLKIQRTQQEDSAVYLCASLVDAYNEQFFGPGTRLTVL.

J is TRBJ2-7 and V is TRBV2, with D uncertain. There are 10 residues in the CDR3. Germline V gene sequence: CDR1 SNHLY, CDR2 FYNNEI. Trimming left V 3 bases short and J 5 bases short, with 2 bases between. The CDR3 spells CASSENEQYF. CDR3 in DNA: TGTGCCAGCAGTGAGAACGAGCAGTACTTC. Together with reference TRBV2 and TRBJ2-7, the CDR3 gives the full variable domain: EPEVTQTPSHQVTQMGQEVILRCVPISNHLYFYWYRQILGQKVEFLVSFYNNEISEKSEIFDDQFSVERPDGSNFTLKIRSTKLEDSAMYFCASSENEQYFGPGTRLTVT.

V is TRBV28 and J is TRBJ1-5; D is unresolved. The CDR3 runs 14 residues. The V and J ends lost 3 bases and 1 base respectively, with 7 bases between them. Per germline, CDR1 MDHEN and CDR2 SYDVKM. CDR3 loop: CASSFVGSNQPQHF. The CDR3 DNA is TGTGCCAGCAGTTTTGTCGGGAGCAATCAGCCCCAGCATTTT.

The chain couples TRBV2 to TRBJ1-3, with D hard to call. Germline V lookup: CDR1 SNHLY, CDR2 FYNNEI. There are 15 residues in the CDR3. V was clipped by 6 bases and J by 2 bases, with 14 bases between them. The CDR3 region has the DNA TGTGCCAGCAGCCCAAGGTGGGGAGCTGGAAACACCATATATTTT. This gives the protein CASSPRWGAGNTIYF.

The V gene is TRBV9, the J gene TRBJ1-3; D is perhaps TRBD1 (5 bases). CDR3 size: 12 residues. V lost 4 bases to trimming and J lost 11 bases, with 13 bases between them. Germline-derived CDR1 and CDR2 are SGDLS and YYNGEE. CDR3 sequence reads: CASSPDGGAIYF. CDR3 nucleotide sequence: TGTGCCAGCAGCCCGGACGGGGGGGCCATATATTTT.

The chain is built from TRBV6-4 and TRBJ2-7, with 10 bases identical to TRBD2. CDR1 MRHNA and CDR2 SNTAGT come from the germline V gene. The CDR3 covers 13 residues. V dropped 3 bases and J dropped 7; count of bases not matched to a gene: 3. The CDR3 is CASSEEAGGEQYF. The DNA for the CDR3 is TGTGCCAGCAGTGAGGAAGCGGGAGGGGAGCAGTACTTC.

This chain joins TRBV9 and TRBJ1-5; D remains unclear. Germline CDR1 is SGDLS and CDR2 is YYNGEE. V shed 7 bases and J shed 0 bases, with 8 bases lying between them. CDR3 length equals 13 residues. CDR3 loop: CASAQDSNQPQHF. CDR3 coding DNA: TGTGCCAGCGCCCAAGATAGCAATCAGCCCCAGCATTTT.

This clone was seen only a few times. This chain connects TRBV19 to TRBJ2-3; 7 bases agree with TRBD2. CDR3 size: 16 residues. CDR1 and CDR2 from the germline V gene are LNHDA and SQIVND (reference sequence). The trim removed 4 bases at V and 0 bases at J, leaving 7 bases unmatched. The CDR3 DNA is TGTGCCAGTAGTAGCCCTAGCGGTCCTAGCACAGATACGCAGTATTTT. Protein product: CASSSPSGPSTDTQYF. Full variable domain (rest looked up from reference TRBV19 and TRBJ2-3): DGGITQSPKYLFRKEGQNVTLSCEQNLNHDAMYWYRQDPGQGLRLIYYSQIVNDFQKGDIAEGYSVSREKKESFPLTVTSAQKNPTAFYLCASSSPSGPSTDTQYFGPGTRLTVL.